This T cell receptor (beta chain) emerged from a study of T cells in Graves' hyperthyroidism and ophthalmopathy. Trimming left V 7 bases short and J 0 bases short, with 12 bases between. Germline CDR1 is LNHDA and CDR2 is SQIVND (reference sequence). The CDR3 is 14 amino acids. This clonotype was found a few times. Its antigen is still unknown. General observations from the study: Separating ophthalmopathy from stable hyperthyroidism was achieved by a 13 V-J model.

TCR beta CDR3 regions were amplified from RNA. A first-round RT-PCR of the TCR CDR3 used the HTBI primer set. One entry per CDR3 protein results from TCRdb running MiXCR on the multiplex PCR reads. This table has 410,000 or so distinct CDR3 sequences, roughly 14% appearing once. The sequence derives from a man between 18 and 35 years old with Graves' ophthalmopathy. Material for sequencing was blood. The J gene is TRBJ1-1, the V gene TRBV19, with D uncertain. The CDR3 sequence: CASIPPDLNTEAFF. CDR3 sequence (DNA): TGTGCCAGTATCCCTCCGGACTTGAACACTGAAGCTTTCTTT.